This T cell receptor (beta chain) was recorded in a study of cytomegalovirus exposure and HLA in healthy donors. Whole-study results and caveats: The productive fraction for most TCR beta V segments was about 87% or about 30% in an earlier analysis.

Regarding this clone: What it recognizes is unknown.

PCR amplification relied on 60 Vbeta primers (plus 13 Jbeta primers). Some clones are missing from TCRdb's copy, which holds only in-frame ones; the method was immunoSEQ multiplex PCR. The sample has around 100,000 clones; around 67% are singletons. The CDR3 sequence is 15 residues long. The J segment lost 8 bases and the V segment lost 5 bases, leaving 6 bases of the junction unmatched. Germline V gives CDR1 SGHAT, CDR2 FQNNGV. The sequence was collected from a woman between 45 and 60 years old in good health and CMV-seronegative. Source material: PBMCs. The chain employs TRBV11-2 and TRBJ2-2, with TRBD2 identical over 12 bases. The CDR3 coding sequence is TGTGCCAGCAGCCCAAGACTAGCGGGGGTAGGGGAGCTGTTTTTT. This translates into CASSPRLAGVGELFF.